What follows is one TCR beta chain and its context. This record comes from a study of blood T cells in healthy people across ages. Sample-barcoded 5' priming and a J-beta primer mix drove a second PCR of about 6 to 12 cycles. TCRdb re-called the 5' RACE reads through MiXCR, storing one row per CDR3 protein. There are around 650,000 distinct CDR3 sequences in the sample; about a third occur only once, and roughly 14% lies in the top ten. Researchers report isolating at least 6 million PBMCs per sample. With 1 base removed from V and 3 bases from J, the gap between germline ends came to 13 bases. CDR1 is SNHLY and CDR2 is FYNNEI in the germline V gene. CDR3 length: 15 residues.

The source of this sequence is a woman of 80 years or more in good health. The chain has TRBV2 and TRBJ2-7; D possibly corresponds to TRBD1 (6 bases). The material sequenced was blood. The CDR3 region is CASSEGPGDLYEQYF. In nucleotides, the CDR3 is TGTGCCAGCAGTGAAGGTCCAGGGGACCTCTACGAGCAGTACTTC. Based on the CDR3 plus reference TRBV2 and TRBJ2-7, the full variable domain is EPEVTQTPSHQVTQMGQEVILRCVPISNHLYFYWYRQILGQKVEFLVSFYNNEISEKSEIFDDQFSVERPDGSNFTLKIRSTKLEDSAMYFCASSEGPGDLYEQYFGPGTRLTVT.